This T cell receptor beta chain was sequenced for a study of T cell responses to AZD1222 COVID-19 vaccine. This CDR3 is built from 13 residues. V dropped 4 bases and J dropped 8 bases, with 15 bases sitting between them. Germline V gives CDR1 MNHEY, CDR2 SVGAGI. Study results and caveats: Nearly half of spike-specific TCRs reportedly go after variant regions that carry no mutations. Females outnumbered males among donors, who were mostly white British; clonal diversity was possibly underestimated. Every sample of the repertoires postdated the peak T cell response. Seropositive status at baseline applied to only a handful of AZD1222 recipients.

As for this clone: Its antigen is not known.

TCRdb keeps only in-frame clones here, not all; method: immunoSEQ multiplex PCR. This table has about 140,000 clones, roughly 90% appearing once. The rearrangement joins TRBV6-5 to TRBJ2-7; D might be TRBD2 (5 bases). This sequence was found in an adult in good health. The sequencing used peripheral blood, collected on day 0 of AZD1222 vaccination. CDR3 sequence (DNA): TGTGCCAGCAGTTCTCAGGTCGGGGTGCAGCAGTACTTC. This codes for CASSSQVGVQQYF.